The clone carrying this T cell receptor beta chain was recorded at least ten times. This specimen belongs to a study of early T cells in non-severe SARS-CoV-2 infection. Study summary: From unsorted whole blood, bulk RNA was sequenced, and the chains remained unpaired.

Trimming removed 4 bases from V and 0 bases from J, with 16 bases in between. This CDR3 is 17 amino acids long. TCRdb re-called the 5' RACE reads through MiXCR, storing one row per CDR3 protein. The sample has around 67,000 distinct CDR3 sequences; about 9.9% are singletons. The sample taken for sequencing was whole blood. The TCR sequence derives from an adult who was a healthcare worker with PCR-confirmed SARS-CoV-2 infection or an uninfected control (not recorded which). The V call is TRBV12-3 or TRBV12-4, the J call TRBJ1-5; TRBD1 might be the D (6 bases). The CDR3 region is CASSYPFTGTSNQPQHF. The CDR3 nucleotides are TGTGCCAGCAGTTACCCCTTTACAGGGACTAGCAATCAGCCCCAGCATTTT.